The 29 T cell receptor beta chains in this list originate from one sample, sequenced in a study of cytotoxic CD8 clonotypes in ibrutinib-treated CLL. Clones were read by immunoSEQ multiplex PCR, and TCRdb kept only the in-frame ones, dropping some. The data contain over 95,000 clones, approximately 56% of them seen just once; the ten biggest clones take up 37%. The input for sequencing was PBMCs, taken after 24 months of ibrutinib treatment. These receptor sequences come from a human donor with chronic lymphocytic leukemia.

This clone was seen only a few times. The chain recombines TRBV11-2 with TRBJ2-5; 10 bases map to TRBD2. The ends lost 1 base at V and 5 bases at J; junction bases unmatched: 10. The CDR3 loop spans 17 amino acids. CDR1 and CDR2 from the germline V gene are SGHAT and FQNNGV. The CDR3 is CASSLGLAGDPWETQYF. The CDR3 DNA sequence: TGTGCCAGCAGCTTAGGTCTAGCGGGGGACCCTTGGGAGACCCAGTACTTC.

CDR3 nucleotides: TGTGCCACCAGCACGGTGCACACAGATACGCAGTATTTT. This gives the protein CATSTVHTDTQYF. V gene TRBV15 combines with J gene TRBJ2-3; D not certain. CDR1 LNHNV and CDR2 YYDKDF come from the germline V gene (reference sequence). The CDR3 loop spans 13 amino acids. V lost 4 bases to trimming and J lost 2 bases, with 7 bases between them.

The chain uses TRBV10-1 and TRBJ1-2; D is possibly TRBD1 (6 bases). The V end was cut by 4 bases, the J end by 4 bases, with 10 bases between. The length of the CDR3 is 13 residues. Germline CDR1 and CDR2: WNHNN and SYGVQD (reference sequence). The CDR3: CASSAQGAYGYTF. As DNA, the CDR3 is TGCGCCAGCAGTGCACAGGGTGCCTATGGCTACACCTTC.

As regards this clone: Other DNA sequences in this specimen translate into the identical CDR3. Written as DNA, the CDR3 is TGTGCCAGTAGTATAGGCCAGTCCTACGAGCAGTACTTC. Amino acids: CASSIGQSYEQYF. The chain combines TRBV19 with TRBJ2-7, with D unresolved. Trimming removed 1 base from V and 1 base from J, with 5 bases in between. CDR1 and CDR2 (germline): LNHDA, SQIVND (reference sequence). The CDR3 has 13 amino acids. Drawing the rest from reference TRBV19 and TRBJ2-7, the complete variable domain is DGGITQSPKYLFRKEGQNVTLSCEQNLNHDAMYWYRQDPGQGLRLIYYSQIVNDFQKGDIAEGYSVSREKKESFPLTVTSAQKNPTAFYLCASSIGQSYEQYFGPGTRLTVT.

The chain has TRBV6-1 and TRBJ2-2; D perhaps matches TRBD2 (5 bases). From germline, CDR1 is MNHNS and CDR2 SASEGT. The CDR3 runs to 12 residues. V was clipped by 10 bases and J by 8 bases, with 14 bases between them. CDR3 sequence: CAIGGEWGELFF. The CDR3 bases are TGTGCCATCGGAGGTGAATGGGGGGAGCTGTTTTTT.

This clone turned up a few times. Distinct nucleotide sequences in the sample also encode this CDR3. CDR3 nucleotides: TGTGCCTGGAGTGTACTAGCGAACACCGGGGAGCTGTTTTTT. Its protein product is CAWSVLANTGELFF. The rearrangement uses TRBV30 and TRBJ2-2; possible D gene TRBD2, 5 bases. This CDR3 contains 14 residues. V lost 0 bases, J lost 0 bases, and 5 bases lay in between. Germline CDR1 and CDR2: GTSNPN and SVGIG (reference sequence).

Here the CDR3 reads CASSLALAGSSYEQYF. CDR3 DNA sequence: TGTGCCAGCAGCTTGGCTCTAGCGGGGTCTTCCTACGAGCAGTACTTC. V usage is TRBV5-6 and J usage is TRBJ2-7; 9 bases are shared with TRBD2. Germline CDR1 and CDR2: SGHDT and YYEEEE. The CDR3 has 16 amino acids. V lost 0 bases and J lost 1; bases outside the gene matches: 5.

The V call is TRBV23-1, the J call TRBJ2-2; perhaps TRBD1 as D (5 bases). TRBV23-1 is assigned to the ORF class and has an uncertain function. V was pared by 4 bases and J by 6 bases, with 12 bases between. CDR3 length: 14 residues. CDR3 in amino acids: CASSLPWTPGELFF. The CDR3 DNA follows: TGCGCCAGCAGTCTTCCCTGGACACCCGGGGAGCTGTTTTTT.

This clone has only a few counts. The chain couples TRBV2 to TRBJ2-3; 8 bases are shared with TRBD2. The V and J ends lost 6 bases and 2 bases, in that order; junction bases with no gene match: 4. This CDR3 is 14 amino acids long. CDR1 and CDR2 (germline): SNHLY, FYNNEI. The CDR3 here is CASSAGGTTDTQYF. CDR3 DNA sequence: TGTGCCAGCAGCGCGGGGGGTACCACAGATACGCAGTATTTT.

This clone was seen once. The chain has TRBV9 and TRBJ2-3; TRBD1 might be the D (6 bases). This CDR3 is built from 15 residues. Trimming took 0 bases from V and 9 from J, leaving 17 bases between them. Germline V CDR1 and CDR2: SGDLS, YYNGEE. The CDR3 DNA reads TGTGCCAGCAGCGTAGGGTGGGGGCCCGGTGAGACGCAGTATTTT. Translation: CASSVGWGPGETQYF. The full variable domain, completed using reference TRBV9 and TRBJ2-3, is DSGVTQTPKHLITATGQRVTLRCSPRSGDLSVYWYQQSLDQGLQFLIQYYNGEERAKGNILERFSAQQFPDLHSELNLSSLELGDSALYFCASSVGWGPGETQYFGPGTRLTVL.

This clone was recorded a few times. The gene calls are TRBV9 and TRBJ2-6; tentative D call: TRBD1 (5 bases). V lost 3 bases, J lost 4 bases, and 14 bases lay in between. The V gene's germline CDR1 is SGDLS and CDR2 YYNGEE. CDR3 length equals 16 residues. The CDR3 here is CASSERPGLGANVLTF. In DNA form, the CDR3 reads TGTGCCAGCAGCGAGAGACCAGGGCTCGGGGCCAACGTCCTGACTTTC.

The V and J genes are TRBV5-4 and TRBJ2-2, with TRBD1 matching over 9 bases. This CDR3 comprises 15 residues. CDR1 is SGHNT, CDR2 YYREEE, per germline (reference sequence). V gave up 4 bases and J gave up 5 bases; unmatched junction bases: 6. CDR3 region: CASSRDRVVTGELFF. CDR3 DNA: TGTGCCAGCAGCCGGGACAGGGTAGTAACCGGGGAGCTGTTTTTT.

This clone has ten or more counts. J is TRBJ1-1 and V is TRBV29-1; D unclear. V was trimmed by 5 bases and J by 1 base, leaving 8 bases between them. The CDR3 is made up of 12 amino acids. Looked up from germline, CDR1 is SQVTM and CDR2 is ANQGSEA. CDR3 in amino acids: CSVYSWNTEAFF. The DNA for the CDR3 is TGCAGCGTTTACTCATGGAACACTGAAGCTTTCTTT. The full variable domain, completed using reference TRBV29-1 and TRBJ1-1, is SAVISQKPSRDICQRGTSLTIQCQVDSQVTMMFWYRQQPGQSLTLIATANQGSEATYESGFVIDKFPISRPNLTFSTLTVSNMSPEDSSIYLCSVYSWNTEAFFGQGTRLTVV.

The genes are TRBV19 and TRBJ1-3; TRBD1 aligns across 8 bases. The germline V gene encodes CDR1 LNHDA and CDR2 SQIVND (reference sequence). The trim removed 5 bases at V and 2 bases at J, leaving 2 bases unmatched. This CDR3 region has 14 residues. CDR3 in amino acids: CASSSDRAGNTIYF. The CDR3 bases are TGTGCCAGTAGTTCGGACAGGGCTGGAAACACCATATATTTT.

This chain connects TRBV29-1 to TRBJ2-7; 13 positions match TRBD2. CDR1 and CDR2 from the germline V gene are SQVTM and ANQGSEA. The V segment lost 2 bases and the J segment 4 bases; nucleotides outside the gene matches: 8. CDR3 length: 16 residues. CDR3 sequence: CSVETSGGAAGYEQYF. In DNA, the CDR3 is TGCAGCGTTGAAACTAGCGGGGGGGCGGCAGGGTACGAGCAGTACTTC.

The sample holds a few counts of this clone. The chain has TRBV29-1 and TRBJ2-6; D is unclear. V gave up 4 bases and J gave up 0 bases, with 4 bases separating them. CDR1 is SQVTM, CDR2 ANQGSEA, per germline. This CDR3 comprises 13 residues. The CDR3 DNA reads TGCAGCGTTGGGGACTCTGGGGCCAACGTCCTGACTTTC. Translating it yields CSVGDSGANVLTF.

This clone was detected only a few times. The chain is built from TRBV6-6 and TRBJ2-7, with unresolved D. CDR3 length: 13 residues. Trimming shortened V by 2 bases and J by 2 bases, and 7 bases separated the two germline ends. CDR1 and CDR2 (germline): MNHNY, SVGAGI (reference sequence). The CDR3 sequence: CASSYDGPYEQYF. Written as DNA, the CDR3 is TGTGCCAGCAGTTACGACGGGCCCTACGAGCAGTACTTC.

This chain connects TRBV2 to TRBJ2-3; 8 bases agree with TRBD2. The CDR3 runs 14 residues. Germline V lookup: CDR1 SNHLY, CDR2 FYNNEI. J was trimmed by 1 base and V by 6 bases; bases with no gene match: 3. CDR3 loop: CASSVTSGTDTQYF. The DNA for the CDR3 is TGTGCCAGCAGCGTGACTAGCGGCACAGATACGCAGTATTTT.

Ten or more counts support this clone. The chain couples TRBV2 to TRBJ2-5, with D perhaps given as TRBD1 or TRBD2 (5 bases each). The CDR3 sequence is 16 residues long. CDR1 is SNHLY and CDR2 is FYNNEI in the germline V gene. V gave up 8 bases and J gave up 1 base, with 20 bases separating them. In nucleotides, the CDR3 is TGTGCCAGCGGAGCCGGCCCCGGGACGGCCCAAGAGACCCAGTACTTC. Its translation is CASGAGPGTAQETQYF.

The V gene is TRBV5-6, the J gene TRBJ2-3, with D perhaps matching TRBD1 (5 bases). Germline V gene data show CDR1 as SGHDT and CDR2 as YYEEEE. The CDR3 is 15 amino acids. V gave up 4 bases and J gave up 0 bases, with 12 bases separating them. CDR3 residues: CASSAGPASTDTQYF. CDR3 bases: TGTGCCAGCAGCGCAGGGCCGGCTAGCACAGATACGCAGTATTTT.

The V and J genes are TRBV10-3 and TRBJ2-2, with no clear D. The CDR3 length is 14 residues. Germline lookup yields CDR1 ENHRY and CDR2 SYGVKD. V was shortened by 2 bases and J by 3 bases, with 7 bases between the two germline ends. The CDR3 loop is CAISERRDTGELFF. The CDR3 nucleotides are TGTGCCATCAGTGAGAGAAGGGACACCGGGGAGCTGTTTTTT.

V and J are TRBV5-5 and TRBJ2-7; a weak D match, TRBD2 (6 bases). Per the germline V gene, CDR1 is SGHKS and CDR2 is YYEKEE (reference sequence). V lost 3 bases and J 5 bases, leaving 9 bases between the germline ends. This CDR3 is 12 amino acids long. The CDR3 DNA reads TGTGCCAGCAGCTCCCCGGGGGACGAGCAGTACTTC. Its translation is CASSSPGDEQYF.

This clone was observed at least ten times. The chain is built from TRBV6-1 and TRBJ1-6; maybe TRBD1 (5 bases). The V end was cut by 4 bases, the J end by 14 bases, with 21 bases between. The CDR3 loop spans 15 amino acids. Germline lookup yields CDR1 MNHNS and CDR2 SASEGT. CDR3 bases: TGTGCCAGCAGTGCACAACCGGGATCCTTGGGGGCCCTCCACTTT. The encoded protein is CASSAQPGSLGALHF.

The chain has TRBV5-1 and TRBJ2-1; D may match TRBD1 or TRBD2 (6 bases each). The V gene's germline CDR1 is SGHRS and CDR2 YFSETQ. V gave up 4 bases and J gave up 0 bases, with 14 bases separating them. There are 16 residues in the CDR3. The CDR3 sequence: CASSAGGGNSYNEQFF. In nucleotides, the CDR3 is TGCGCCAGCAGCGCAGGAGGGGGTAACTCCTACAATGAGCAGTTCTTC.

The V gene is TRBV5-5, the J gene TRBJ2-3, with TRBD1 identical over 9 bases. Trimming took 8 bases from V and 1 from J; bases not matched to a gene: 2. Per germline, CDR1 SGHKS and CDR2 YYEKEE (reference sequence). CDR3 length: 13 residues. CDR3 protein: CASRTGGTDTQYF. CDR3 nucleotides: TGTGCCAGTCGGACAGGGGGCACAGATACGCAGTATTTT. Drawing the rest from reference TRBV5-5 and TRBJ2-3, the complete variable domain is DAGVTQSPTHLIKTRGQQVTLRCSPISGHKSVSWYQQVLGQGPQFIFQYYEKEERGRGNFPDRFSARQFPNYSSELNVNALLLGDSALYLCASRTGGTDTQYFGPGTRLTVL.

At least ten counts were recorded for this clone. V is TRBV9 and J is TRBJ2-5; TRBD1 might be the D (6 bases). Trimming removed 3 bases at V and 1 base at J, with 13 bases between. The CDR3 extends over 15 amino acids. Per germline, CDR1 SGDLS and CDR2 YYNGEE. CDR3: CASSATTGFQETQYF. The CDR3 coding sequence is TGTGCCAGCAGCGCGACTACAGGGTTCCAAGAGACCCAGTACTTC.

Here the CDR3 reads CASGVTGLQQETQYF. In nucleotides, the CDR3 is TGTGCCAGCGGGGTAACAGGACTACAGCAAGAGACCCAGTACTTC. The rearrangement uses TRBV9 and TRBJ2-5; maybe TRBD2 (6 bases). The V and J ends lost 7 bases and 2 bases respectively, with 18 bases between them. Germline V gene lookup returns CDR1 SGDLS and CDR2 YYNGEE. This CDR3 has 15 residues.

The DNA for the CDR3 is TGCGCCAGCAGCCAACCCAACAGGGACCCGTACTTC. It translates to CASSQPNRDPYF. The V call is TRBV4-1, the J call TRBJ2-7, with D perhaps matching TRBD1 (6 bases). The CDR3 contains 12 residues. Germline assignment: CDR1 MGHRA and CDR2 YSYEKL. Trimming took 2 bases from V and 12 from J, leaving 14 bases between them.

The gene calls are TRBV29-1 and TRBJ2-7; D not resolved. Germline values: CDR1 SQVTM, CDR2 ANQGSEA. The CDR3 extends over 16 amino acids. Trimming removed 1 base at V and 0 bases at J, with 16 bases between. Here the CDR3 reads CSVEGTVTTLSYEQYF. DNA for the CDR3: TGCAGCGTTGAAGGGACGGTGACAACCCTCTCCTACGAGCAGTACTTC.